A selection of T cell receptor beta chains follows, all from one sample in a study of chemoradiotherapy in HPV16-positive cancers. Assay: immunoSEQ multiplex PCR; the TCRdb copy retains only in-frame clones and omits some. The sample includes about 5,000 clones, roughly 80% seen only once; the top ten take 6% to 7%. The specimen comprised tumor tissue, sampled from a patient who underwent chemoradiotherapy. These receptors were obtained from a human donor with HPV-associated anogenital cancer. CDR3s include the opening cysteine and the closing phenylalanine or tryptophan. The D gene is left open where the match is weak. The size entry is marked missing in some rows and otherwise reads once, few, many or a size class.

D,V,size,J,DNA,CDR3
.,TRBV30,.,TRBJ2-3,TGTGCCTGGAGTTCGGGGCGCCTACCCACAGATACGCAGTATTTT,CAWSSGRLPTDTQYF
.,TRBV28,.,TRBJ1-5,TGTGCCAGCCGGGCGGCAGTCAATCAGCCCCAGCATTTT,CASRAAVNQPQHF
.,TRBV19,.,TRBJ2-3,TGTGCCAGTAGTATTCTGGGTAGCACAGATACGCAGTATTTT,CASSILGSTDTQYF
TRBD2,TRBV10-1,.,TRBJ2-1,TGCGCCAGCAGTGAGTCGACTAGCGGGGGCAATGAGCAGTTCTTC,CASSESTSGGNEQFF
.,TRBV30,.,TRBJ1-6,TGTGCCTGGAACCCTAGCTATAATTCACCCCTCCACTTT,CAWNPSYNSPLHF
.,TRBV4-2,.,TRBJ2-3,TGTGCCAGCAGCCAAGATCGGGGGCTTAGTCCCACAGATACGCAGTATTTT,CASSQDRGLSPTDTQYF
.,TRBV6-1,.,TRBJ1-5,TGTGCCAGCAGTGTATCTGGAGGGGTTCGGCAGCCCCAGCATTTT,CASSVSGGVRQPQHF
.,TRBV7-3,.,TRBJ2-1,TGTGCCAGCAGACTACAAGCCTGGAGGACTAATCCTGGGTTCTTC,CASRLQAWRTNPGFF
.,TRBV5-4,.,TRBJ2-7,TGTGCCAGCAGCTTGGGCAGGCGACACTACGAGCAGTACTTC,CASSLGRRHYEQYF
.,TRBV15,.,TRBJ2-7,TGTGCCACCAGCAGGAGTAGGAAGGAGGGATTAGTACCCTACGAGCAGTACTTC,CATSRSRKEGLVPYEQYF
TRBD2,TRBV11-2,.,TRBJ2-1,TGTGCCAGCAGCGGTGGACTAGCGGAAAACAATGAGCAGTTCTTC,CASSGGLAENNEQFF
.,TRBV5-5,.,TRBJ1-2,TGTGCCAGCAGCTGGGGACCCCGTGGGGACTATGGCTACACCTTC,CASSWGPRGDYGYTF
.,TRBV19,.,TRBJ2-1,TGTGCCAGTAGTATATCCTCCGGAGGTTTGGTCTCTGCCGGGGACTTCAATGAGCAGTTCTTC,CASSISSGGLVSAGDFNEQFF
TRBD1,TRBV13,once,TRBJ1-2,TGTGCCAGCAGCTCCGCCGACAGGGGAGTACCCTATGGCTACACCTTC,CASSSADRGVPYGYTF
.,TRBV27,few,TRBJ2-6,TGTGCCAGCAGTTTCGAAGGCGCCCTTAGCTCTGGGGCCAACGTCCTGACTTTC,CASSFEGALSSGANVLTF
.,TRBV7-9,once,TRBJ1-5,TGTGCCAGCAGCTTGGGGGACGGTTTTTCACAGCCCCAGCATTTT,CASSLGDGFSQPQHF
TRBD1,TRBV15,.,TRBJ2-7,TGTGCCACCAGCAGAGAGAGAGGGACAGGGAACGACGAGCAGTACTTC,CATSRERGTGNDEQYF
.,TRBV10-3,.,TRBJ2-5,TGTGCCATCAGTGATGGGGTCCAAGAGACCCAGTACTTC,CAISDGVQETQYF
.,TRBV6-1,.,TRBJ2-7,TGTGCCAGCAGTGAATGGGGGGGGGCTTACGAGCAGTACTTC,CASSEWGGAYEQYF
TRBD2,TRBV9,.,TRBJ2-1,TGTGCCAGCAGCGTAGAAGGGACTAGCGGATACAATGAGCAGTTCTTC,CASSVEGTSGYNEQFF
.,TRBV19,.,TRBJ2-3,TGTGCCAGTAGTATCGGGGGTAGCCAAGATACGCAGTATTTT,CASSIGGSQDTQYF
.,TRBV7-9,.,TRBJ2-5,TGTGCCAGCAGCCCAAAGGGGTCCAGGGACCGGGAGACCCAGTACTTC,CASSPKGSRDRETQYF
.,TRBV7-6,.,TRBJ2-2,TGTGCCAGCAGGTTGGACGCAGGGTCCGGGGAGCTGTTTTTT,CASRLDAGSGELFF
.,TRBV4-1,.,TRBJ1-6,TGCGCCAGCAGCCAAGAAAACAATCTTATCCCCCCACCCCTCCACTTT,CASSQENNLIPPPLHF
.,TRBV5-1,.,TRBJ2-1,TGCGCCAGCAGCTTGGGTCGGGGTGTTTACAATGAGCAGTTCTTC,CASSLGRGVYNEQFF
.,TRBV6-4,.,TRBJ2-5,TGTGCCAGCAGTTTACACGGGGGAAATCAAGAGACCCAGTACTTC,CASSLHGGNQETQYF
.,TRBV27,.,TRBJ2-7,TGTGCCAGCAGTTCCAGGACCTACGAGCAGTACTTC,CASSSRTYEQYF
.,TRBV4-3,.,TRBJ2-7,TGCGCCAGCAGCCACGACCACTCGGGACTCTTCGAGCAGTACTTC,CASSHDHSGLFEQYF
.,TRBV7-9,.,TRBJ2-3,TGTGCCAGCAGCTTAGGCGCGACCCACACAGATACGCAGTATTTT,CASSLGATHTDTQYF
.,TRBV20-1,.,TRBJ1-4,TGCAGCGCAAACCGAAATGAAAAACTGTTTTTT,CSANRNEKLFF
.,TRBV6-5,.,TRBJ1-5,TGTGCCAGCAGCCCCCGTTGGGGAAATCAGCCCCAGCATTTT,CASSPRWGNQPQHF
TRBD1,TRBV28,.,TRBJ1-2,TGTGCCAGCAGTTACAGGGGCGGCTATGGCTACACCTTC,CASSYRGGYGYTF
TRBD2,TRBV6-1,.,TRBJ2-3,TGTGCCTCTAGGGCGGGAGGTGGCGATACGCAGTATTTT,CASRAGGGDTQYF
.,TRBV29-1,.,TRBJ2-2,TGCAGCGTATGGGACTTAGACACCGGGGAGCTGTTTTTT,CSVWDLDTGELFF
TRBD1,TRBV6-4,.,TRBJ1-6,TGTGCCAGCAGTGTGGACAGGGACTCACCCCTCCACTTT,CASSVDRDSPLHF
TRBD2,TRBV4-2,.,TRBJ2-1,TGTGCCAGCAGCCAGGACGGGACTAGCGGGAGTGATGAGCAGTTCTTC,CASSQDGTSGSDEQFF
.,TRBV2,once,TRBJ2-5,TGTGCCAGCTCTAAAGACTACCAAGAGACCCAGTACTTC,CASSKDYQETQYF
TRBD1,TRBV5-1,.,TRBJ2-3,TGCGCCAGCAGCTTGGACAGGGGAGATACGCAGTATTTT,CASSLDRGDTQYF
TRBD1,TRBV4-3,.,TRBJ2-3,TGCGCCAGCAGCCAAGATAGGAACAGGGGGCGGACAGATACGCAGTATTTT,CASSQDRNRGRTDTQYF
TRBD1,TRBV7-9,once,TRBJ2-5,TGTGCCAGCAGCTTGGCCGGGACAGTCCAAGAGACCCAGTACTTC,CASSLAGTVQETQYF
.,TRBV6-1,.,TRBJ2-1,TGTGCCAGCAGTGAAGCCGGGGCCCGGGGAGAGCAGTTCTTC,CASSEAGARGEQFF
.,TRBV29-1,.,TRBJ1-1,TGCAGCGTTGGAGACACTGAAGCTTTCTTT,CSVGDTEAFF
.,TRBV7-9,.,TRBJ2-7,TGTGCCAGCAGCGCCTTTGGACGTTCTGGCGAGCAGTACTTC,CASSAFGRSGEQYF
TRBD2,TRBV20-1,.,TRBJ2-5,TGCAGTGCACGGGGGGGGGAGACCCAGTACTTC,CSARGGETQYF
.,TRBV5-4,.,TRBJ1-6,TGTGCCAGCAATAATGCGGCCTGGGGAAGCTATAATTCACCCCTCCACTTT,CASNNAAWGSYNSPLHF
.,TRBV5-6,.,TRBJ2-1,TGTGCCAGCACCAACAGGGCCTTGGCGAACAATGAGCAGTTCTTC,CASTNRALANNEQFF
.,TRBV19,.,TRBJ1-5,TGTGCCAGTAGCCTCAGGAATCAGCCCCAGCATTTT,CASSLRNQPQHF
.,TRBV19,.,TRBJ2-3,TGTGCCAGTAGTCGGGGGTTCAGGACAGATACGCAGTATTTT,CASSRGFRTDTQYF
.,TRBV5-1,.,TRBJ2-1,TGCGCCAGCAGCTTGGCGGGAGACGGGTACAATGAGCAGTTCTTC,CASSLAGDGYNEQFF
TRBD2,TRBV6-4,once,TRBJ2-1,TGTGCCAGCAGCTTTAGCGGGAAGAGTGAGCAGTTCTTC,CASSFSGKSEQFF
.,TRBV6-5,.,TRBJ2-3,TGTGCCAGCAGTACGGGACACCCTGCAGATACGCAGTATTTT,CASSTGHPADTQYF
.,TRBV28,.,TRBJ1-5,TGTGCCAGCAGTTTAGGGGGGTACGACCATCAGCCCCAGCATTTT,CASSLGGYDHQPQHF
.,TRBV6-1,.,TRBJ1-1,TGTGCCAGCAGTGAACCTTGGGGCCGAGCTTTCTTT,CASSEPWGRAFF
.,TRBV28,.,TRBJ2-1,TGTGCCAGCAGTCCTGGTGGTAAGGATGAGCAGTTCTTC,CASSPGGKDEQFF
.,TRBV6-6,.,TRBJ2-5,TGTGCCAGCCGGGGCCCGATTGGGCAAGAGACCCAGTACTTC,CASRGPIGQETQYF
TRBD2,TRBV28,.,TRBJ2-4,TGTGCCAGCAGTGGTCCTGTCCGAGCGGGAGTTAACATTCAGTACTTC,CASSGPVRAGVNIQYF
TRBD2,TRBV5-5,.,TRBJ2-3,TGTGCCAGCAGTTCGGATAGCGGGGAGACAGATACGCAGTATTTT,CASSSDSGETDTQYF
.,TRBV10-3,.,TRBJ1-2,TGTGCCATCACGGGCTTCGGGAGAGCTGACGGCTACACCTTC,CAITGFGRADGYTF
TRBD2,TRBV6-1,.,TRBJ2-3,TGTGCCAGCAGTGAACTAGCGGGGGGGCCAGATACGCAGTATTTT,CASSELAGGPDTQYF
.,TRBV4-2,.,TRBJ2-7,TGTGCCAGCAGCCAAGAGGGCGGTAGGCGGTACGAGCAGTACTTC,CASSQEGGRRYEQYF